Listed below are T cell receptor beta chains from one sample, sequenced in a study of blood T cells in healthy people across ages. In TCRdb, the 5' RACE reads were re-called with MiXCR into one record per CDR3 protein. The repertoire holds some 640,000 distinct CDR3 sequences, with about 52% as singletons. Material for sequencing was blood. The receptor set was obtained from a woman aged 55-69 years in good health. The CDR3 runs from the conserved cysteine through the conserved F or W. Fields, in order: CDR3 protein, CDR3 DNA, CDR3 length, clone size, D gene, V gene, J gene. D genes are given only for firm matches. The size field is filled for only some rows; it gives once, few, many or a size class.

CASSAGPQREQFF	TGTGCCAGCAGTGCCGGACCACAGCGGGAGCAGTTCTTC	13	-	-	TRBV2	TRBJ2-1
CASSSSSPEDTQYF	TGCGCCAGCAGCTCATCCTCCCCAGAGGATACGCAGTATTTT	14	-	-	TRBV5-1	TRBJ2-3
CSARPGLAGEQYF	TGCAGTGCTCGGCCCGGACTAGCGGGCGAGCAGTACTTC	13	once	TRBD2	TRBV20-1	TRBJ2-7
CASSQGGAFTEAFF	TGTGCCAGCAGTCAGGGGGGAGCGTTCACTGAAGCTTTCTTT	14	few	TRBD1	TRBV12-3/TRBV12-4	TRBJ1-1
CASSMRPGTSGRATQETQYF	TGTGCCAGCAGCATGCGGCCCGGGACTAGCGGGAGGGCTACCCAAGAGACCCAGTACTTC	20	-	TRBD2	TRBV5-5	TRBJ2-5
CASAQGASVEQFF	TGTGCCAGCGCACAGGGGGCTTCCGTAGAGCAGTTCTTC	13	few	TRBD1	TRBV3-1	TRBJ2-1
CSARRPGLAGRYEQYF	TGCAGTGCTAGGCGGCCTGGACTAGCGGGAAGGTACGAGCAGTACTTC	16	-	TRBD2	TRBV20-1	TRBJ2-7
CSASFRGPNNSPLHF	TGCAGTGCTAGTTTTAGGGGGCCAAATAATTCACCCCTCCACTTT	15	-	TRBD1	TRBV20-1	TRBJ1-6
CAISEDPSGGPRGEQFF	TGTGCCATCAGTGAGGATCCATCGGGAGGGCCGCGCGGTGAGCAGTTCTTC	17	-	TRBD2	TRBV10-3	TRBJ2-1
CASRRQGVNIQYF	TGTGCCAGCAGGCGACAGGGCGTAAACATTCAGTACTTC	13	-	TRBD1	TRBV3-1	TRBJ2-4
CATSRDLLAVLTDTQYF	TGTGCCACCAGCAGAGATCTTCTAGCGGTACTCACAGATACGCAGTATTTT	17	-	TRBD2	TRBV15	TRBJ2-3
CASSLIAPRTVELFF	TGCGCCAGCAGCTTAATAGCGCCGAGAACCGTGGAGCTGTTTTTT	15	-	-	TRBV5-1	TRBJ2-2
CATSRSAQETQYF	TGTGCCACCAGCAGATCCGCCCAAGAGACCCAGTACTTC	13	many	-	TRBV15	TRBJ2-5
CSVIFGLAGNQPQHF	TGCAGCGTTATCTTTGGGTTGGCGGGGAATCAGCCCCAGCATTTT	15	once	-	TRBV29-1	TRBJ1-5
CAWTGAAVLPSTDTQYF	TGTGCCTGGACAGGAGCAGCCGTTTTGCCTAGCACAGATACGCAGTATTTT	17	few	-	TRBV30	TRBJ2-3
CSARTGGYYGYTF	TGCAGCGCCAGGACAGGGGGTTACTATGGCTACACCTTC	13	-	TRBD1	TRBV29-1	TRBJ1-2
CSARERYNEQFF	TGCAGTGCTAGAGAAAGGTACAATGAGCAGTTCTTC	12	few	-	TRBV20-1	TRBJ2-1
CSASDGDPNSPLHF	TGCAGTGCTAGTGATGGCGACCCTAATTCACCCCTCCACTTT	14	-	-	TRBV20-1	TRBJ1-6
CASTRDRDGANVLTF	TGTGCCAGCACCCGAGACAGGGATGGGGCCAACGTCCTGACTTTC	15	-	TRBD1	TRBV7-8	TRBJ2-6
CASSPGTRSYEQYF	TGTGCCAGCAGCCCAGGGACTAGGTCCTACGAGCAGTACTTC	14	many	TRBD2	TRBV7-6	TRBJ2-7
CASSQKRNQPQHF	TGTGCCAGCAGCCAAAAAAGAAATCAGCCCCAGCATTTT	13	-	-	TRBV6-5	TRBJ1-5
CSALDREITEAFF	TGCAGTGCACTGGACAGGGAGATCACTGAAGCTTTCTTT	13	-	TRBD1	TRBV20-1	TRBJ1-1
CASSQDLTSHYEQYF	TGCGCCAGCAGCCAAGATCTCACCTCTCACTACGAGCAGTACTTC	15	few	-	TRBV4-3	TRBJ2-7
CSQPSGLSYNEQFF	TGCAGCCAACCTAGCGGCCTCTCCTACAATGAGCAGTTCTTT	14	-	TRBD2	TRBV20-1	TRBJ2-1
CASSLQRERYEQYF	TGTGCCAGCAGTCTTCAGCGGGAGCGGTACGAGCAGTACTTC	14	few	TRBD2	TRBV27	TRBJ2-7
CASSLRGQGAHGYTF	TGTGCCAGCAGTTTAAGGGGACAGGGGGCCCATGGCTACACCTTC	15	-	TRBD1	TRBV12-3/TRBV12-4	TRBJ1-2
CASSEAPTLAYLDSNQPQHF	TGTGCCAGCAGTGAAGCGCCTACCCTGGCCTATCTTGATAGCAATCAGCCCCAGCATTTT	20	-	-	TRBV2	TRBJ1-5
CASTLDSLKGTQYF	TGTGCCAGCACCTTGGACAGTCTGAAGGGTACGCAGTATTTT	14	few	-	TRBV28	TRBJ2-3
CSARVVARYQETQYF	TGCAGTGCTAGAGTAGTCGCCAGATACCAAGAGACCCAGTACTTC	15	once	-	TRBV20-1	TRBJ2-5
CASKPPAVGKQFF	TGTGCCAGCAAGCCCCCAGCGGTTGGTAAGCAGTTCTTC	13	-	-	TRBV7-2	TRBJ2-1
CASSPVADPGKLFF	TGTGCCAGCTCACCAGTGGCGGACCCAGGGAAACTGTTTTTT	14	-	-	TRBV18	TRBJ1-4
CASSQQLPQADTQYF	TGTGCCAGCAGCCAACAACTACCACAGGCTGATACGCAGTATTTT	15	-	-	TRBV11-2	TRBJ2-3
CSARGLDRGLPLYYGYTF	TGCAGTGCTAGAGGCCTAGATCGTGGTCTACCGCTCTACTATGGCTACACCTTC	18	-	-	TRBV20-1	TRBJ1-2
CASSPQDHSTDTQYF	TGTGCCAGCTCACCACAGGACCATAGCACAGATACGCAGTATTTT	15	-	-	TRBV18	TRBJ2-3
CASSFGGGATEAFF	TGTGCCAGCAGCTTCGGCGGGGGTGCCACTGAAGCTTTCTTT	14	-	-	TRBV7-2	TRBJ1-1
CASSRTGVTTDTQYF	TGTGCCAGCAGTCGGACAGGGGTAACCACAGATACGCAGTATTTT	15	many	TRBD1	TRBV7-2	TRBJ2-3
CASSSSVRETQYF	TGTGCCAGCAGCTCGAGCGTCCGAGAGACCCAGTACTTC	13	few	-	TRBV7-2	TRBJ2-5
CATRLESTDTQYF	TGTGCCACCCGACTAGAATCAACAGATACGCAGTATTTT	13	few	-	TRBV10-3	TRBJ2-3
CASSAPGTGFSHGYTF	TGTGCCAGCAGCGCCCCCGGGACAGGTTTTTCCCATGGCTACACCTTC	16	many	TRBD1	TRBV7-9	TRBJ1-2
CASSLNGRGGTDTQYF	TGTGCCAGCAGCTTAAACGGGCGGGGAGGCACAGATACGCAGTATTTT	16	-	-	TRBV7-2	TRBJ2-3
CASSLGGLKTQYF	TGCGCCAGCAGCTTAGGGGGCTTAAAGACCCAGTACTTC	13	many	TRBD1	TRBV5-1	TRBJ2-5